This T cell receptor beta chain is drawn from a study of T cells in Graves' hyperthyroidism and ophthalmopathy. This CDR3 contains 15 residues. CDR1 and CDR2 (germline): SGHTA, FQGNSA. V was pared by 5 bases and J by 0 bases, with 13 bases between. Amplification targeted TCR beta CDR3 regions from RNA transcripts. HTBI primers were the set used in a first-round RT-PCR of the TCR CDR3. TCRdb passed the multiplex PCR reads through MiXCR, listing each CDR3 protein once. Among 75,000 to 100,000 distinct CDR3 sequences, around 50% were seen once, and the ten largest hold around 29%. In regard to this clonotype: No conserved phenylalanine or tryptophan ends this CDR3, so it is likely a read error.

The specimen sequenced was blood. This sequence originates from a woman aged 40-49 years with Graves' hyperthyroidism. The chain uses TRBV7-2 and TRBJ1-2; no clear D gene. Written as DNA, the CDR3 is TGTGCCAGCAGCGTCTACCGGGGAGCTAACTATGGCTACACCCTC. The encoded protein is CASSVYRGANYGYTL.